This T cell receptor (beta chain) is from a study of sequential checkpoint blockade in melanoma. Study context: TCRβ was sequenced from DNA of some 89 pretreatment tumors. After nivolumab or ipilimumab alone, about two dozen patients had week-13 rebiopsies.

The treatment here: randomized to nivolumab then ipilimumab (arm A) or the reverse (arm B). Patients had received no earlier DNA-damaging chemotherapy. This clone occurred many times. In germline, CDR1 is SGHNT, CDR2 YENEEA. This CDR3 contains 14 residues. The V end was cut by 4 bases, the J end by 2 bases, with 11 bases between. Profiling relied on immunoSEQ multiplex PCR, and the TCRdb table lists in-frame clones only, not all of them. Of 6,500 to 10,000 clones in the sample, around 20% are singletons; the top ten hold 5.5% to 7.5%. The J gene is TRBJ2-5, the V gene TRBV11-3; D remains ambiguous. Sequences were derived from tumor tissue (inferred from file names), sampled from a patient given nivolumab and ipilimumab in sequence. This clonotype was obtained from a human donor with melanoma. The CDR3 reads CASSSAREQETQYF. CDR3 bases: TGTGCCAGCAGCTCCGCCCGAGAGCAAGAGACCCAGTACTTC.